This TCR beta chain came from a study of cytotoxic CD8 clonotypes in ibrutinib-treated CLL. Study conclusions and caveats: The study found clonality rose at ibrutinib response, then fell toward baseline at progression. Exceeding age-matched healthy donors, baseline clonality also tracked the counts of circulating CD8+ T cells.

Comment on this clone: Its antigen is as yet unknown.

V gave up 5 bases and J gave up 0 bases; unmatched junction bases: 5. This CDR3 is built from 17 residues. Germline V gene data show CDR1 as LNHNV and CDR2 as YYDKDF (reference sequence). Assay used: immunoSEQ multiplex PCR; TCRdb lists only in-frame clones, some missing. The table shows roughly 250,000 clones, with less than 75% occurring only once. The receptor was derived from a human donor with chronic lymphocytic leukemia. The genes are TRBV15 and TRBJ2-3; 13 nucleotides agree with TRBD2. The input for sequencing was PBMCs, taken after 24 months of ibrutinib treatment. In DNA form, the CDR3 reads TGTGCCACCAGCGGACGGACTAGCGGGAGTAGCACAGATACGCAGTATTTT. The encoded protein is CATSGRTSGSSTDTQYF.